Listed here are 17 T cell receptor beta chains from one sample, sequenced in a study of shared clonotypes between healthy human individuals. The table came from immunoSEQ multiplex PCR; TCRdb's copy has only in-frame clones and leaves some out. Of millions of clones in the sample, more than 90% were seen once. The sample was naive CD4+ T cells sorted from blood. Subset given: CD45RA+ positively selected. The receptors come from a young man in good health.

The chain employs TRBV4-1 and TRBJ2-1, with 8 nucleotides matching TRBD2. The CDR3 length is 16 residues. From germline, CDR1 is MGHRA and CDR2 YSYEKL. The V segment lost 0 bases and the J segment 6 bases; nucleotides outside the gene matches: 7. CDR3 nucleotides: TGCGCCAGCAGCCAAGATGCACGGGGGGGGGTCAATGAGCAGTTCTTC. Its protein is CASSQDARGGVNEQFF.

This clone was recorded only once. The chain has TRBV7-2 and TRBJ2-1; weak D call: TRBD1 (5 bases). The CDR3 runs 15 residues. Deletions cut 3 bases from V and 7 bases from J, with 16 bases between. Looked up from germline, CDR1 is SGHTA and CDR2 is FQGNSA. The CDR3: CASSFRLGLGNEQFF. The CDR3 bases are TGTGCCAGCAGCTTCCGTTTGGGGCTAGGGAATGAGCAGTTCTTC.

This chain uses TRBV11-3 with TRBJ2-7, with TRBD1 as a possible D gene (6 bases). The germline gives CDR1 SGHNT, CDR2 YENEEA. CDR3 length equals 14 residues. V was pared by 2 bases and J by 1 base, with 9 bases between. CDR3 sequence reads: CASSLYRDSYEQYF. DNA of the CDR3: TGTGCCAGCAGCTTATACAGGGATTCCTACGAGCAGTACTTC.

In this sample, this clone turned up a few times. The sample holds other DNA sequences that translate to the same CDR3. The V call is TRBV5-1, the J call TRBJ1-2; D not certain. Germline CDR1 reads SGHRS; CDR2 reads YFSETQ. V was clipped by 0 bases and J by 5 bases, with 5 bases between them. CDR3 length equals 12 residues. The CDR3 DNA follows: TGCGCCAGCAGCTTGGTAGGATATGGCTACACCTTC. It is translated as CASSLVGYGYTF.

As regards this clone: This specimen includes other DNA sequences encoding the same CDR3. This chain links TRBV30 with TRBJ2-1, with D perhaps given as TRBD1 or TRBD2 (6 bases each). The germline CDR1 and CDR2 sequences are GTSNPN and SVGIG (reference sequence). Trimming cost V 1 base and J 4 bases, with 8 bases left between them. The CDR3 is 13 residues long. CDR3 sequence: CAWSGGAYNEQFF. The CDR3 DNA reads TGTGCCTGGAGTGGGGGGGCATACAATGAGCAGTTCTTC.

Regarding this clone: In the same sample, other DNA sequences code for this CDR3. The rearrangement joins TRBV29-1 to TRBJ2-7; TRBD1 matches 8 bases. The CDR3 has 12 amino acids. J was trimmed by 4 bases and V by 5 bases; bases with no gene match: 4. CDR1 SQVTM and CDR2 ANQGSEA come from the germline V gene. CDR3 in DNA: TGCAGCGTTTCCCAGGGGGCGTACGAGCAGTACTTC. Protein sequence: CSVSQGAYEQYF.

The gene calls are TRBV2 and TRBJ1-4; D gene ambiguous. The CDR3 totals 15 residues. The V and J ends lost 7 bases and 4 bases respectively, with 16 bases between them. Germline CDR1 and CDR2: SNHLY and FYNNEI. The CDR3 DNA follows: TGTGCCAGCACCAAAACGGGAAATTTTAATGAAAAACTGTTTTTT. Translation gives CASTKTGNFNEKLFF.

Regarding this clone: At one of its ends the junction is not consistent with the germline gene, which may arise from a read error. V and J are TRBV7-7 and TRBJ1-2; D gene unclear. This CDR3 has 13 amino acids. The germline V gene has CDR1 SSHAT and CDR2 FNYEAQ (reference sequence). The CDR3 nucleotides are TGTGCTAGCAGCTTAGCTTCCCCCCCAGGCTACACCTTC. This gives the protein CASSLASPPGYTF.

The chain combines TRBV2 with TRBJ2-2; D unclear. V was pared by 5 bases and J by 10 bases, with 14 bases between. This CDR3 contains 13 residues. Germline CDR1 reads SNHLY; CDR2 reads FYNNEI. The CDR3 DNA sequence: TGTGCCAGCAGTTCTCAGGCATCGGTGGAGCTGTTTTTT. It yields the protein CASSSQASVELFF. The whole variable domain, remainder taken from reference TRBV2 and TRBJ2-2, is EPEVTQTPSHQVTQMGQEVILRCVPISNHLYFYWYRQILGQKVEFLVSFYNNEISEKSEIFDDQFSVERPDGSNFTLKIRSTKLEDSAMYFCASSSQASVELFFGEGSRLTVL.

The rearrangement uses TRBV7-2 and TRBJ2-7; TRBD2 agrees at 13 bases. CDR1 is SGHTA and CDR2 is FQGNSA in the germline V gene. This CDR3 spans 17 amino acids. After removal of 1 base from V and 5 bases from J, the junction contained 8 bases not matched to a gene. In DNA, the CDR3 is TGTGCCAGCAGCTTAGTGGAACTAGCGGGGGGGCCTCACGAGCAGTACTTC. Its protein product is CASSLVELAGGPHEQYF.

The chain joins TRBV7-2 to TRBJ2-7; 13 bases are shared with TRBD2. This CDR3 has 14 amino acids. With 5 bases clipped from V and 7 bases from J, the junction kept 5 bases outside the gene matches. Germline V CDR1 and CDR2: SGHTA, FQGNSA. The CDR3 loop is CASSIQTSGREQYF. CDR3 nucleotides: TGTGCCAGCAGCATCCAGACTAGCGGGAGGGAGCAGTACTTC.

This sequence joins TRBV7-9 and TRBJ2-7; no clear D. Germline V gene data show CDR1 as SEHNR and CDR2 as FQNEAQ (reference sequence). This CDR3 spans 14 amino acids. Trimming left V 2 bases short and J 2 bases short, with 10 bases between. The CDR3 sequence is CASSLSAGPYEQYF. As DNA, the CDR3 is TGTGCCAGCAGCTTATCAGCTGGACCCTACGAGCAGTACTTC.

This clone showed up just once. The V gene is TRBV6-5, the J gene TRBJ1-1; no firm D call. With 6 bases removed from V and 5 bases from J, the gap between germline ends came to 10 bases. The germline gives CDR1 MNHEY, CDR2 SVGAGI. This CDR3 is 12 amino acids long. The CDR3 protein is CASRAPETEAFF. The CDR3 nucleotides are TGTGCCAGCAGGGCCCCGGAGACTGAAGCTTTCTTT.

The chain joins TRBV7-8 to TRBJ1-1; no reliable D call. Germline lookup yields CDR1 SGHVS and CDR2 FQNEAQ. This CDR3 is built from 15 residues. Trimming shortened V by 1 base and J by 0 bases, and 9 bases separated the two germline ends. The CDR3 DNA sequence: TGTGCCAGCAGCTTAGAATCTCGGCTGAACACTGAAGCTTTCTTT. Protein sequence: CASSLESRLNTEAFF.

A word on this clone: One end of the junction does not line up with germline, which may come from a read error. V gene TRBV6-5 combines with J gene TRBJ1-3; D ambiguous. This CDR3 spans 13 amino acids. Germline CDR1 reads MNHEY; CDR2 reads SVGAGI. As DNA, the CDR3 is TGTGCCAGCAGGCCAGCATCTGTAAACACCATATATTTT. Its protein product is CASRPASVNTIYF.

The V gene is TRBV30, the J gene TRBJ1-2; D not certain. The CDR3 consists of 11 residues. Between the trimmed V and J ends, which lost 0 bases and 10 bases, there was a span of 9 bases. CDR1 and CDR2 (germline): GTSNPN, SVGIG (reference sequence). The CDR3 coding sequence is TGTGCCTGGAGTGTGGAGGCGACCTACACCTTC. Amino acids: CAWSVEATYTF.

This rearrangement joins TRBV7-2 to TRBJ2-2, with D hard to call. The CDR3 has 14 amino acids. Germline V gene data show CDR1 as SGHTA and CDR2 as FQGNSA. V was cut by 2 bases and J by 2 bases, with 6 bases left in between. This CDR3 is CASSLIRNTGELFF. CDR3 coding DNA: TGTGCCAGCAGCTTAATCCGAAACACCGGGGAGCTGTTTTTT.